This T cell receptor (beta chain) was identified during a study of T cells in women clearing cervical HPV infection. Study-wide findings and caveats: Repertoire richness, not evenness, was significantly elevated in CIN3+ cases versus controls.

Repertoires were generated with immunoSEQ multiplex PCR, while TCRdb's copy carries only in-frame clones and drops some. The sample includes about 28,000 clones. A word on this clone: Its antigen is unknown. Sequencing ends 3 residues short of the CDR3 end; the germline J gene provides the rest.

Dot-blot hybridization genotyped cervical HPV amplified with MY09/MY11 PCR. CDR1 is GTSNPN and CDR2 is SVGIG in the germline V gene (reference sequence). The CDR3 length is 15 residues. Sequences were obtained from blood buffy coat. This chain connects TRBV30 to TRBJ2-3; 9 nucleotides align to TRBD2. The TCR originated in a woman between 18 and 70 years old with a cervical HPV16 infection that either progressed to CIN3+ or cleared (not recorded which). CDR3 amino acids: CAWSVGLAGMETQYF. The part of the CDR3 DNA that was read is TGTGCCTGGAGTGTAGGTCTAGCGGGGATGGAGACG.